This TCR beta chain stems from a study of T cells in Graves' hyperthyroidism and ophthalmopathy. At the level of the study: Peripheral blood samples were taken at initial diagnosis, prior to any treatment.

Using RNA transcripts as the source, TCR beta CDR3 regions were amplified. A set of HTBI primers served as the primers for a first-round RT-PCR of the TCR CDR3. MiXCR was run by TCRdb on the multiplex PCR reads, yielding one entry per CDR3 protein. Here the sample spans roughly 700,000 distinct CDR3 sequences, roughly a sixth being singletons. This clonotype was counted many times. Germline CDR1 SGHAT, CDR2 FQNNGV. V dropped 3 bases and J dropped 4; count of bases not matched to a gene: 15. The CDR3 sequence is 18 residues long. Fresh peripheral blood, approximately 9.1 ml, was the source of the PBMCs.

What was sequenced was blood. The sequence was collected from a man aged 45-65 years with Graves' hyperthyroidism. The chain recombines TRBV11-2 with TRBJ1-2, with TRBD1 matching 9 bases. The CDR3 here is CASSFLHQGDRALYGYTF. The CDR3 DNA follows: TGTGCCAGCAGCTTCTTACACCAGGGGGACAGGGCGCTCTATGGCTACACCTTC.